This T cell receptor (beta chain) was observed in a study of T cell responses to AZD1222 COVID-19 vaccine. Remarks on this clone: A read error may produce the germline difference seen at one junction end.

The germline V gene encodes CDR1 MNHNS and CDR2 SASEGT. The CDR3 covers 15 residues. Assay: immunoSEQ multiplex PCR; the TCRdb copy retains only in-frame clones and omits some. The sample has more than 95,000 clones; roughly 90% are singletons. V is TRBV6-1 and J is TRBJ1-4; possible D gene TRBD1, 5 bases. The material sequenced was peripheral blood, taken on day 0 of MenACWY control vaccination. The sequence derives from an adult in good health. CDR3: CASGDSPSGFGKLFF. The CDR3 nucleotides are TGTGCCAGCGGTGACAGCCCCTCGGGGTTTGGAAAACTGTTTTTT.